A single sample is the source of the 27 T cell receptor beta chains below, sequenced in a study of cytomegalovirus exposure and HLA in healthy donors. Primers included in the PCR were 60 Vbeta and 13 Jbeta primers. Produced via immunoSEQ multiplex PCR; TCRdb's table is partial and in-frame only. The sample contains approximately 130,000 clones, about 83% of which appear only once. Sequenced material: PBMCs. The receptors were sampled from a woman aged 25 to 45 in good health and CMV-seronegative.

The J gene is TRBJ2-5, the V gene TRBV9; D is possibly TRBD2 (6 bases). The CDR3 totals 15 residues. Looked up from germline, CDR1 is SGDLS and CDR2 is YYNGEE. V lost 6 bases, J lost 1 base, and 16 bases lay in between. The DNA of the CDR3 is TGTGCCAGCACGAGAGGAGGGATAGTCCAAGAGACCCAGTACTTC. It translates to CASTRGGIVQETQYF.

Concerning this clone itself: One end of the junction does not line up with germline, which may come from a read error. CDR3 DNA: TGTGCTAGCAGCTTAGGGGACAGCAGCACCGGGGAGCTGTTTTTT. Protein product: CASSLGDSSTGELFF. The V call is TRBV7-7, the J call TRBJ2-2; TRBD1 matches at 7 bases. CDR1 SSHAT and CDR2 FNYEAQ come from the germline V gene (reference sequence). The CDR3 totals 15 residues.

This chain links TRBV30 with TRBJ2-5, with 10 positions matching TRBD2. CDR3 size: 15 residues. In germline, CDR1 is GTSNPN, CDR2 SVGIG (reference sequence). Trimming took 2 bases from V and 5 from J; bases not matched to a gene: 8. CDR3 amino acids: CAWSTPLAGLETQYF. In DNA form, the CDR3 reads TGTGCCTGGAGTACCCCACTAGCGGGACTGGAGACCCAGTACTTC. Complete variable domain (other parts from reference TRBV30 and TRBJ2-5): SQTIHQWPATLVQPVGSPLSLECTVEGTSNPNLYWYRQAAGRGLQLLFYSVGIGQISSEVPQNLSASRPQDRQFILSSKKLLLSDSGFYLCAWSTPLAGLETQYFGPGTRLLVL.

The chain couples TRBV7-9 to TRBJ2-7; D may be TRBD1 (5 bases). V lost 5 bases to trimming and J lost 4 bases, with 15 bases between them. This CDR3 region has 14 residues. Germline CDR1 SEHNR, CDR2 FQNEAQ (reference sequence). CDR3 DNA sequence: TGTGCCAGCAGCAGACAGACCGCTAGTTACGAGCAGTACTTC. This codes for CASSRQTASYEQYF. Looking up the rest from reference TRBV7-9 and TRBJ2-7 gives the full variable domain: DTGVSQNPRHKITKRGQNVTFRCDPISEHNRLYWYRQTLGQGPEFLTYFQNEAQLEKSRLLSDRFSAERPKGSFSTLEIQRTEQGDSAMYLCASSRQTASYEQYFGPGTRLTVT.

Comment on this clone: The junction shows a germline mismatch at one end, possibly a read error. This sequence joins TRBV7-9 and TRBJ1-5; no clear D gene. Germline assignment: CDR1 SEHNR and CDR2 FQNEAQ (reference sequence). This CDR3 is 13 amino acids long. The CDR3, as DNA: TGTTCCAGCAGGTTGGAGGCGGATCAGCCCCAGCATTTT. Its translation is CSSRLEADQPQHF.

V gene TRBV7-8 combines with J gene TRBJ1-2, with TRBD1 identical over 7 bases. The CDR3 extends over 14 amino acids. J gave up 3 bases and V 5 bases, and 6 bases lay outside the gene matches. CDR1 and CDR2 (germline): SGHVS, FQNEAQ. As DNA, the CDR3 is TGTGCCAGCAGCACGCCCGGGACAGACTATGGCTACACCTTC. It is translated as CASSTPGTDYGYTF.

V and J are TRBV7-9 and TRBJ2-2; D is possibly TRBD2 (5 bases). The CDR3 sequence is 13 residues long. Per the germline V gene, CDR1 is SEHNR and CDR2 is FQNEAQ (reference sequence). With 6 bases removed from V and 4 bases from J, the gap between germline ends came to 9 bases. For the CDR3, the DNA is TGTGCCAGCAGTGAGCGGCCCACCGGGGAGCTGTTTTTT. It translates to CASSERPTGELFF.

V is TRBV27 and J is TRBJ2-1; TRBD1 might be the D (6 bases). Germline CDR1 and CDR2: MNHEY and SMNVEV (reference sequence). Trimming shortened V by 4 bases and J by 10 bases, and 17 bases separated the two germline ends. The CDR3 has 14 amino acids. The CDR3 spells CASSYLNPRGEQFF. In nucleotides, the CDR3 is TGTGCCAGCAGTTACCTCAACCCTAGGGGGGAGCAGTTCTTC.

V gene TRBV7-3 combines with J gene TRBJ2-6; the match to TRBD1 covers 7 bases. This CDR3 is 16 amino acids long. With V trimmed by 5 bases and J by 4 bases, 8 bases remained unmatched. Germline values: CDR1 SGHTA, CDR2 FQGTGA. The CDR3 DNA is TGTGCCAGCAGCCCAACAGGGGTAGGAGGGGCCAACGTCCTGACTTTC. Protein product: CASSPTGVGGANVLTF.

V and J are TRBV7-9 and TRBJ2-7; 14 bases line up with TRBD2. V gave up 4 bases and J gave up 7 bases; unmatched junction bases: 9. The CDR3 contains 16 residues. CDR1 is SEHNR, CDR2 FQNEAQ, per germline (reference sequence). The CDR3 region is CASSSGLAGALWEQYF. CDR3 bases: TGTGCCAGCAGCTCGGGACTAGCGGGAGCTCTTTGGGAGCAGTACTTC.

This chain links TRBV9 with TRBJ2-2; D call uncertain. V lost 0 bases to trimming and J lost 3 bases, with 15 bases between them. CDR3 length: 17 amino acids. Looked up from germline, CDR1 is SGDLS and CDR2 is YYNGEE. Here the CDR3 DNA reads TGTGCCAGCAGCGTAGGCGGCCGGTCTATGGACACCGGGGAGCTGTTTTTT. The encoded protein is CASSVGGRSMDTGELFF.

The sample holds one count of this clone. The V and J genes are TRBV7-9 and TRBJ2-2; 8 nucleotides match TRBD1. Germline V lookup: CDR1 SEHNR, CDR2 FQNEAQ (reference sequence). The V gene end was trimmed by 5 bases and the J gene end by 3 bases; junction bases not matched to a gene: 5. The length of the CDR3 is 15 residues. The CDR3 DNA reads TGTGCCAGCAGCGGGAAACAGGGGGACACCGGGGAGCTGTTTTTT. Amino acid sequence: CASSGKQGDTGELFF.

The chain is built from TRBV7-8 and TRBJ2-1, with 10 bases fitting TRBD2. The V gene end was trimmed by 5 bases and the J gene end by 10 bases; junction bases not matched to a gene: 20. Germline CDR1 reads SGHVS; CDR2 reads FQNEAQ. This CDR3 comprises 18 residues. This CDR3 reads CASSDLGFGASGRGEQFF. The CDR3 DNA is TGTGCCAGCAGCGACCTAGGGTTCGGGGCTAGCGGGAGAGGCGAGCAGTTCTTC.

The rearrangement uses TRBV5-4 and TRBJ2-7, with TRBD2 as a possible D gene (6 bases). The V gene lost 3 bases and the J gene lost 5 bases, with 12 bases spanning the gap. The germline gives CDR1 SGHNT, CDR2 YYREEE (reference sequence). CDR3 length: 13 amino acids. CDR3 DNA sequence: TGTGCCAGCAGCTGGCGGGACGCCGACGAGCAGTACTTC. Translating gives CASSWRDADEQYF. The full variable domain, completed using reference TRBV5-4 and TRBJ2-7, is ETGVTQSPTHLIKTRGQQVTLRCSSQSGHNTVSWYQQALGQGPQFIFQYYREEENGRGNFPPRFSGLQFPNYSSELNVNALELDDSALYLCASSWRDADEQYFGPGTRLTVT.

The rearrangement links TRBV7-9 to TRBJ2-2, with a weak D call TRBD1 (6 bases). V lost 6 bases, J lost 5 bases, and 13 bases lay in between. This CDR3 has 14 amino acids. Germline CDR1 is SEHNR and CDR2 is FQNEAQ (reference sequence). The CDR3 is CASRPNRVTGELFF. CDR3 sequence (DNA): TGTGCCAGCAGGCCGAACAGGGTAACCGGGGAGCTGTTTTTT.

The chain carries TRBV7-9 and TRBJ1-5; D remains unclear. V was pared by 1 base and J by 4 bases, with 14 bases between. CDR1 is SEHNR, CDR2 FQNEAQ, per germline (reference sequence). The CDR3 extends over 16 amino acids. The CDR3 protein is CASSLVSPGWNQPQHF. In DNA form, the CDR3 reads TGTGCCAGCAGCTTAGTTAGCCCTGGGTGGAATCAGCCCCAGCATTTT.

Comment on this clone: Other DNA sequences in this sample translate to the same CDR3. This sequence joins TRBV7-9 and TRBJ1-1; D is uncertain. Germline CDR1 SEHNR, CDR2 FQNEAQ (reference sequence). There are 14 residues in the CDR3. V was pared by 0 bases and J by 1 base, with 6 bases between. The CDR3 is CASSLARENTEAFF. CDR3 coding DNA: TGTGCCAGCAGCTTAGCGCGAGAGAACACTGAAGCTTTCTTT.

The J gene is TRBJ2-7, the V gene TRBV28; D is unresolved. Deletions cut 2 bases from V and 0 bases from J, with 11 bases between. The CDR3 contains 15 residues. Germline CDR1 reads MDHEN; CDR2 reads SYDVKM. The CDR3 protein is CASSLLSRRSYEQYF. The CDR3 coding sequence is TGTGCCAGCAGTTTACTTAGCCGCCGCTCCTACGAGCAGTACTTC.

The chain carries TRBV2 and TRBJ1-1; tentative D call: TRBD1 (6 bases). Germline-derived CDR1 and CDR2 are SNHLY and FYNNEI. CDR3 length: 15 residues. Trimming removed 0 bases from V and 4 bases from J, with 12 bases in between. The CDR3 protein is CASSEAVTGFTEAFF. CDR3 coding DNA: TGTGCCAGCAGTGAAGCGGTTACAGGGTTCACTGAAGCTTTCTTT.

This chain joins TRBV28 and TRBJ2-1, with TRBD2 matching 9 bases. Germline CDR1 is MDHEN and CDR2 is SYDVKM. The CDR3 runs to 17 residues. V was clipped by 5 bases and J by 8 bases; unmatched bases: 16. The CDR3 bases are TGTGCCAGCAGTGAGAACCTTAGCGGGAGCGAGAGGGATGAGCAGTTCTTC. This translates into CASSENLSGSERDEQFF.

This rearrangement joins TRBV28 to TRBJ1-6; 9 nucleotides agree with TRBD1. The germline V gene has CDR1 MDHEN and CDR2 SYDVKM. The trim removed 8 bases at V and 13 bases at J, leaving 12 bases unmatched. The CDR3 covers 14 residues. The CDR3 DNA reads TGTGCCAGCGAGGGACAGGGATCCTCATCCCCCCTCCACTTT. Translated, it gives CASEGQGSSSPLHF.

The rearrangement uses TRBV28 and TRBJ1-1; 10 bases align to TRBD1. From germline, CDR1 is MDHEN and CDR2 SYDVKM. The CDR3 totals 14 residues. V was clipped by 6 bases and J by 3 bases; unmatched bases: 4. The CDR3 coding sequence is TGTGCCAGCAGGTGGGACAGGGGACACACTGAAGCTTTCTTT. Translation gives CASRWDRGHTEAFF.

The V and J genes are TRBV4-1 and TRBJ1-2; tentatively, D is TRBD1 (6 bases). V was clipped by 3 bases and J by 7 bases, with 18 bases between them. CDR1 and CDR2 (germline): MGHRA, YSYEKL. The CDR3 consists of 15 residues. The CDR3 here is CASSHGYRVIGGYTF. The CDR3 coding sequence is TGCGCCAGCAGCCACGGGTACAGGGTTATCGGTGGCTACACCTTC.

This chain uses TRBV7-5 with TRBJ1-3; the DNA was not used to check the table's D call, TRBD1. TRBV7-5 is deemed a pseudogene. The CDR3 is 16 amino acids. CDR3 DNA: TGTGTCAGAAGCTTACCCCCCCAGATATCTGGAAACACCATATATTTT. Its translation: CVRSLPPQISGNTIYF.

The rearrangement links TRBV5-6 to TRBJ1-1; perhaps TRBD1 as D (5 bases). Deletions cut 1 base from V and 0 bases from J, with 7 bases between. CDR1 and CDR2 from the germline V gene are SGHDT and YYEEEE. This CDR3 has 14 residues. CDR3 residues: CASSLQGMNTEAFF. The CDR3 nucleotides read TGTGCCAGCAGCTTGCAGGGCATGAACACTGAAGCTTTCTTT. The complete variable domain, with remaining parts taken from reference TRBV5-6 and TRBJ1-1, reads DAGVTQSPTHLIKTRGQQVTLRCSPKSGHDTVSWYQQALGQGPQFIFQYYEEEERQRGNFPDRFSGHQFPNYSSELNVNALLLGDSALYLCASSLQGMNTEAFFGQGTRLTVV.

The V call is TRBV19, the J call TRBJ2-4; D is perhaps TRBD1 (6 bases). CDR3 length: 12 residues. Trimming pared 9 bases from V and 4 bases from J, leaving 10 bases between. The germline V gene encodes CDR1 LNHDA and CDR2 SQIVND (reference sequence). The CDR3 reads CASRTAKNIQYF. The CDR3 nucleotides read TGTGCCAGCCGGACAGCGAAAAACATTCAGTACTTC. Full variable domain (missing parts from reference TRBV19 and TRBJ2-4): DGGITQSPKYLFRKEGQNVTLSCEQNLNHDAMYWYRQDPGQGLRLIYYSQIVNDFQKGDIAEGYSVSREKKESFPLTVTSAQKNPTAFYLCASRTAKNIQYFGAGTRLSVL.

J is TRBJ2-5 and V is TRBV30; 11 nucleotides agree with TRBD2. The germline CDR1 and CDR2 sequences are GTSNPN and SVGIG (reference sequence). CDR3 size: 14 residues. V dropped 4 bases and J dropped 5; count of bases not matched to a gene: 6. The CDR3: CAWNLAGGQETQYF. CDR3 bases: TGTGCCTGGAATTTAGCGGGAGGGCAGGAGACCCAGTACTTC.